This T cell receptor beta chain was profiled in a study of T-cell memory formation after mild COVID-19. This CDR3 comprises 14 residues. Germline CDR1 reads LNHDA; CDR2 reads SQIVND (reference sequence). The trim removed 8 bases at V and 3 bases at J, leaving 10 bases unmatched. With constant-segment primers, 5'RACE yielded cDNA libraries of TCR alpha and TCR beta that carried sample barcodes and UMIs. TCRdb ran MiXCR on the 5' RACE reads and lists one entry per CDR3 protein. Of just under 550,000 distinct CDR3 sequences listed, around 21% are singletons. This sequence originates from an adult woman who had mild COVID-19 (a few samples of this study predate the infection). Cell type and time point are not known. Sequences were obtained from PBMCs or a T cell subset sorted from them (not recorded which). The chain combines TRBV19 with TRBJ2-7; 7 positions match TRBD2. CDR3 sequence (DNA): TGTGCCAGTCGCAAGGTGGGAGGGCACTACGAGCAGTACTTC. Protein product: CASRKVGGHYEQYF.